These 31 T cell receptor beta chains originate from one sample sequenced in a study of blood T cell repertoires in COVID-19 (dated by TCRdb to about 2020). Libraries were made using the immunoSEQ multiplex PCR assay. In its TCRdb copy, this immuneACCESS table keeps in-frame sequences only and misses some clones. Where compared with another copy, unresolved V genes explain less than half of these, and the others have no known cause. This sample holds hundreds of thousands of clones; over 75% were observed only once. The ten largest clonotypes hold about an eighth of the sample. Sequencing was done on a sample of peripheral blood. The receptors were sampled from a human donor in a cohort sampled during active COVID-19.

This clone was seen once. The chain carries TRBV6-5 and TRBJ2-1; D may be TRBD2 (5 bases). Trimming removed 7 bases from V and 9 bases from J, with 16 bases in between. There are 13 residues in the CDR3. Germline CDR1 reads MNHEY; CDR2 reads SVGAGI. The CDR3 loop is CASKLEIEGEQFF. The DNA for the CDR3 is TGTGCCAGCAAACTGGAGATCGAGGGTGAGCAGTTCTTC.

V and J are TRBV3-1 (or the pseudogene TRBV3-2) and TRBJ2-2; TRBD1 agrees at 7 bases. CDR1 is LGHDT and CDR2 is YNNKEL in the germline V gene (reference sequence). V lost 4 bases to trimming and J lost 3 bases; unmatched junction nucleotides: 5. The CDR3 is 15 amino acids. CDR3 amino acids: CASSLRGTDTGELFF. CDR3 in DNA: TGTGCCAGCAGCCTCAGGGGGACGGACACCGGGGAGCTGTTTTTT.

The chain is built from TRBV10-1 and TRBJ2-7; 7 bases line up with TRBD2. The length of the CDR3 is 14 residues. Per germline, CDR1 WNHNN and CDR2 SYGVQD (reference sequence). The junction had 4 bases not matched to a gene; V was cut back by 3 bases and J by 2 bases. CDR3 in DNA: TGCGCCAGCAGTGATGGAAGCGGGGCCTACGAGCAGTACTTC. Protein product: CASSDGSGAYEQYF.

To note about this clone: Other DNA sequences of this sample code for an identical CDR3. This chain links TRBV6-5 with TRBJ1-6; D gene unclear. Germline values: CDR1 MNHEY, CDR2 SVGAGI. This CDR3 contains 15 residues. The V and J ends lost 0 bases and 7 bases respectively, with 10 bases between them. CDR3 region: CASSYSMGGNSPLHF. The CDR3, as DNA: TGTGCCAGCAGTTACTCGATGGGAGGCAATTCACCCCTCCACTTT.

The rearrangement links TRBV19 to TRBJ1-1, with D uncertain. The ends were cut back, 5 bases at V and 2 bases at J, with 9 bases in the middle. CDR3 length: 13 amino acids. Per germline, CDR1 LNHDA and CDR2 SQIVND (reference sequence). This chain's CDR3 is CASSGRVNTEAFF. The DNA for the CDR3 is TGTGCCAGTAGTGGGAGGGTAAACACTGAAGCTTTCTTT.

This chain joins TRBV6-5 and TRBJ2-2, with 11 bases aligning to TRBD2. CDR3 size: 16 residues. V shed 8 bases and J 3 bases; nucleotides not matched to a gene: 8. From germline, CDR1 is MNHEY and CDR2 SVGAGI. The CDR3 loop is CASRSGTSGYTGELFF. Written as DNA, the CDR3 is TGTGCCAGCCGTTCGGGGACTAGCGGATACACCGGGGAGCTGTTTTTT.

The chain joins TRBV5-1 to TRBJ2-5, with 10 bases that match TRBD2. CDR3 size: 16 residues. V shed 4 bases, J shed 4 bases, and the junction held 10 bases outside the gene matches. From germline, CDR1 is SGHRS and CDR2 YFSETQ. The CDR3 protein is CASSPLAGGVGETQYF. The CDR3 DNA sequence: TGCGCCAGCAGCCCGTTAGCGGGAGGTGTAGGAGAGACCCAGTACTTC.

The chain joins TRBV4-1 to TRBJ2-3; the D gene is possibly TRBD2 (5 bases). The length of the CDR3 is 13 residues. Trimming shortened V by 6 bases and J by 5 bases, and 12 bases separated the two germline ends. Germline V CDR1 and CDR2: MGHRA, YSYEKL. CDR3 sequence: CASRGDLQDTQYF. The CDR3 DNA follows: TGCGCCAGCAGGGGAGACTTGCAAGATACGCAGTATTTT.

This chain connects TRBV6-1 to TRBJ2-7; 7 positions agree with TRBD1. The CDR3 contains 15 residues. CDR1 and CDR2 (germline): MNHNS, SASEGT. The V gene end was trimmed by 3 bases and the J gene end by 3 bases; junction bases not matched to a gene: 8. CDR3 nucleotide sequence: TGTGCCAGCAGTGACCCCGCCGGGACAGTCTACGAGCAGTACTTC. This sequence encodes CASSDPAGTVYEQYF.

The chain recombines TRBV6-6 with TRBJ2-1; no definite D call. Trimming stripped 10 bases from V and 5 bases from J, with 9 bases between. Looked up from germline, CDR1 is MNHNY and CDR2 is SVGAGI (reference sequence). This CDR3 has 11 amino acids. This chain's CDR3 is CATSRDNEQFF. CDR3 sequence (DNA): TGTGCCACCAGCCGGGACAATGAGCAGTTCTTC.

As for this clone: Other DNA sequences within the sample encode an identical CDR3. This sequence joins TRBV2 and TRBJ1-6, with D hard to call. Trimming stripped 4 bases from V and 4 bases from J, with 8 bases between. The CDR3 covers 14 residues. Germline CDR1 reads SNHLY; CDR2 reads FYNNEI. The CDR3 spells CASSVSSYNSPLHF. The CDR3 region has the DNA TGTGCCAGCAGTGTTTCCTCTTATAATTCACCCCTCCACTTT.

J is TRBJ2-2 and V is TRBV7-8, with 8 bases that match TRBD1. J lost 4 bases, V lost 4 bases, and 2 bases had no gene match. The CDR3 runs 14 residues. Germline V gene lookup returns CDR1 SGHVS and CDR2 FQNEAQ. DNA of the CDR3: TGTGCCAGCAGCTGGGGACAGGTCACCGGGGAGCTGTTTTTT. This gives the protein CASSWGQVTGELFF.

The chain couples TRBV5-4 to TRBJ1-5, with a tentative D call TRBD1 (6 bases). The length of the CDR3 is 14 residues. The germline V gene encodes CDR1 SGHNT and CDR2 YYREEE (reference sequence). V lost 2 bases and J lost 6, with 12 bases in between. The CDR3 region has the DNA TGTGCCAGCAGCTTACAGGGTAGGGGTCAGCCCCAGCATTTT. Amino acid sequence: CASSLQGRGQPQHF.

CDR3 loop: CASGLVRGHNEQFF. The CDR3 nucleotides read TGTGCTAGTGGTTTGGTTAGGGGGCACAATGAGCAGTTCTTC. This sequence joins TRBV12-5 and TRBJ2-1; 7 positions match TRBD1. The germline V gene encodes CDR1 LGHNT and CDR2 FRNRAP. The CDR3 spans 14 residues. V gave up 0 bases and J gave up 5 bases; unmatched junction bases: 1.

The chain links TRBV28 to TRBJ2-1; the D gene is possibly TRBD2 (6 bases). In germline, CDR1 is MDHEN, CDR2 SYDVKM. Between the trimmed V and J ends, which lost 8 bases and 5 bases, there was a span of 10 bases. This CDR3 comprises 12 residues. DNA of the CDR3: TGTGCCAGCGGGGGGAGCCACAATGAGCAGTTCTTC. Amino acid sequence: CASGGSHNEQFF.

The chain has TRBV2 and TRBJ1-1; TRBD1 might be the D (6 bases). Germline V gene sequence: CDR1 SNHLY, CDR2 FYNNEI. Trimming cost V 5 bases and J 1 base, with 11 bases left between them. This CDR3 region has 14 residues. The CDR3 nucleotides are TGTGCCAGCAGTCCTTGGACAGAGAACACTGAAGCTTTCTTT. Protein sequence: CASSPWTENTEAFF.

The chain links TRBV12-5 to TRBJ2-5; no reliable D call. Germline V gives CDR1 LGHNT, CDR2 FRNRAP. The CDR3 contains 13 residues. The ends were cut back, 3 bases at V and 5 bases at J, with 10 bases in the middle. The CDR3 spells CASGFAPRETQYF. In DNA form, the CDR3 reads TGTGCTAGTGGTTTTGCCCCCAGGGAGACCCAGTACTTC.

The V and J genes are TRBV9 and TRBJ1-5; the match to TRBD1 covers 7 bases. The CDR3 consists of 14 residues. V shed 3 bases, J shed 1 base, and the junction held 1 base outside the gene matches. Germline CDR1 and CDR2: SGDLS and YYNGEE. The CDR3 loop reads CASSGGQSNQPQHF. The CDR3, as DNA: TGTGCCAGCAGCGGGGGACAGAGCAATCAGCCCCAGCATTTT.

The CDR3 reads CASSFSGPTGELFF. CDR3 nucleotide sequence: TGTGCCAGCAGCTTCAGCGGTCCGACCGGGGAGCTGTTTTTT. This chain connects TRBV5-6 to TRBJ2-2, with a tentative D call TRBD2 (5 bases). In germline, CDR1 is SGHDT, CDR2 YYEEEE. This CDR3 contains 14 residues. V lost 2 bases to trimming and J lost 5 bases, with 10 bases between them.

V and J are TRBV5-6 and TRBJ2-1, with D perhaps TRBD2 (5 bases). V lost 1 base and J lost 6, with 11 bases in between. This CDR3 has 14 amino acids. Germline CDR1 and CDR2: SGHDT and YYEEEE. The CDR3 sequence is CASSLYEGSNEQFF. CDR3 coding DNA: TGTGCCAGCAGCTTGTATGAAGGGAGCAATGAGCAGTTCTTC.

CDR3: CASSHLGGSDTQYF. In nucleotides, the CDR3 is TGTGCCAGCAGCCACCTGGGGGGATCAGATACGCAGTATTTT. This chain connects TRBV3-1 (or the pseudogene TRBV3-2) to TRBJ2-3, with D possibly being TRBD2 (6 bases). CDR1 LGHDT and CDR2 YNNKEL come from the germline V gene (reference sequence). V gave up 3 bases and J gave up 4 bases, with 11 bases separating them. The CDR3 spans 14 residues.

The chain recombines TRBV6-5 with TRBJ2-6; 8 bases are shared with TRBD1. The CDR3 runs 15 residues. CDR1 is MNHEY, CDR2 SVGAGI, per germline. V shed 7 bases and J 1 base; nucleotides not matched to a gene: 3. CDR3 loop: CASMWTGSGANVLTF. The CDR3 DNA follows: TGTGCCAGCATGTGGACAGGGTCTGGGGCCAACGTCCTGACTTTC.

The chain employs TRBV19 and TRBJ2-3; 9 positions match TRBD2. With V trimmed by 4 bases and J by 0 bases, 11 bases remained unmatched. The CDR3 has 18 residues. Germline V gene lookup returns CDR1 LNHDA and CDR2 SQIVND (reference sequence). CDR3 loop: CASSTSQLAGSSTDTQYF. The CDR3 nucleotides are TGTGCCAGTAGTACCTCTCAACTAGCGGGTTCTAGCACAGATACGCAGTATTTT.

V gene TRBV2 combines with J gene TRBJ2-7; unclear D gene. V lost 5 bases and J lost 2, with 13 bases in between. Germline lookup yields CDR1 SNHLY and CDR2 FYNNEI. The CDR3 consists of 14 residues. The CDR3 loop reads CASSLVRSTYEQYF. The CDR3 bases are TGTGCCAGCAGTCTGGTCCGGTCTACCTACGAGCAGTACTTC.

The chain carries TRBV28 and TRBJ2-1; the D gene is possibly TRBD1 (5 bases). Germline-derived CDR1 and CDR2 are MDHEN and SYDVKM. Trimming shortened V by 3 bases and J by 5 bases, and 11 bases separated the two germline ends. The CDR3 sequence is 14 residues long. CDR3 region: CASSFRGRHNEQFF. CDR3 nucleotide sequence: TGTGCCAGCAGTTTTAGGGGTCGTCACAATGAGCAGTTCTTC.

V and J are TRBV7-2 and TRBJ2-7; D unresolved. This CDR3 comprises 15 residues. V gave up 2 bases and J gave up 1 base, with 12 bases separating them. Germline loops: CDR1 SGHTA, CDR2 FQGNSA. Written as DNA, the CDR3 is TGTGCCAGCAGCTTAAAGTTGGGCAGTTCCTACGAGCAGTACTTC. Its translation: CASSLKLGSSYEQYF.

The chain is built from TRBV5-1 and TRBJ2-7; 8 positions agree with TRBD2. The CDR3 is made up of 15 amino acids. After removal of 0 bases from V and 0 bases from J, the junction contained 2 bases not matched to a gene. The V gene's germline CDR1 is SGHRS and CDR2 YFSETQ. In DNA, the CDR3 is TGCGCCAGCAGCTTGGTAGCGGGGAGCTCCTACGAGCAGTACTTC. Residues: CASSLVAGSSYEQYF.

The V and J genes are TRBV19 and TRBJ2-2; 10 bases line up with TRBD1. Germline V lookup: CDR1 LNHDA, CDR2 SQIVND (reference sequence). The CDR3 is 15 amino acids. The junction had 7 bases not matched to a gene; V was cut back by 6 bases and J by 6 bases. The CDR3 nucleotides are TGTGCCAGTAGAACACTTGGGACAGGGGCCGGGGAGCTGTTTTTT. It translates to CASRTLGTGAGELFF.

This chain links TRBV2 with TRBJ2-1; weak D call: TRBD2 (6 bases). The ends were cut back, 10 bases at V and 7 bases at J, with 11 bases in the middle. The CDR3 loop spans 11 amino acids. Germline values: CDR1 SNHLY, CDR2 FYNNEI. The CDR3 DNA is TGTGCCAACCGCCGGGAGAATGAGCAGTTCTTC. Translated, it gives CANRRENEQFF.

The rearrangement joins TRBV6-5 to TRBJ1-2; TRBD1 matches 9 bases. Looked up from germline, CDR1 is MNHEY and CDR2 is SVGAGI. The trim removed 6 bases at V and 8 bases at J, leaving 7 bases unmatched. The CDR3 length is 13 residues. The CDR3 coding sequence is TGTGCCAGCAGATCCGACAGGGGGAGGGGCTACACCTTC. Its protein product is CASRSDRGRGYTF.

The rearrangement links TRBV3-1 (or the pseudogene TRBV3-2) to TRBJ2-7; TRBD2 is a possible D gene (5 bases). CDR3 length: 15 residues. V was pared by 2 bases and J by 2 bases, with 13 bases between. From germline, CDR1 is LGHDT and CDR2 YNNKEL (reference sequence). Here the CDR3 reads CASSQPSDGTYEQYF. CDR3 in DNA: TGTGCCAGCAGCCAACCTTCGGACGGGACCTACGAGCAGTACTTC.